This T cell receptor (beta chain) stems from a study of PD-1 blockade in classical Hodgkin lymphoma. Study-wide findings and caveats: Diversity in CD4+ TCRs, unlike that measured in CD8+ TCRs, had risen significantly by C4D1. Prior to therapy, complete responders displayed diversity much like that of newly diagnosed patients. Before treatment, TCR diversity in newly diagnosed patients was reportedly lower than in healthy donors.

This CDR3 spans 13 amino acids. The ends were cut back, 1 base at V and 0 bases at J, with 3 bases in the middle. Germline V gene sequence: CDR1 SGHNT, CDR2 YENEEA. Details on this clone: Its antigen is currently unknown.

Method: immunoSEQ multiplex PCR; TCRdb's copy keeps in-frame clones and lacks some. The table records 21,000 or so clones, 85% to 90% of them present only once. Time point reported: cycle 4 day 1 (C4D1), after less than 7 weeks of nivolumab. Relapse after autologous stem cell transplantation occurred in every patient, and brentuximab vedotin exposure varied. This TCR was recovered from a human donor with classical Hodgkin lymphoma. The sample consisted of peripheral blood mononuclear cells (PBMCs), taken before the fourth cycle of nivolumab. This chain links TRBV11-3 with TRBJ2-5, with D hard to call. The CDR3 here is CASSLGYQETQYF. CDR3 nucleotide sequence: TGTGCCAGCAGCTTAGGGTACCAAGAGACCCAGTACTTC.